Shown below are 6 T cell receptor beta chains from a single sample sequenced in a study of cytomegalovirus exposure and HLA in healthy donors. In the PCR, 60 Vbeta and 13 Jbeta primers were used. The protocol was immunoSEQ multiplex PCR, while the TCRdb copy is restricted to in-frame clones and leaves out a portion. The table records about 160,000 clones, 80% to 90% of them present only once. Input material: PBMCs. These receptor sequences come from a woman in her late teens or twenties in good health and CMV-seronegative.

The chain uses TRBV7-2 and TRBJ2-7, with 12 bases that match TRBD1. Losses at the gene ends were 1 base for V and 6 bases for J; bases not matched to a gene: 4. Germline CDR1 SGHTA, CDR2 FQGNSA. The CDR3 loop spans 15 amino acids. In nucleotides, the CDR3 is TGTGCCAGCAGCTTAGGAGGGACAGGGGGCGCCGAGCAGTACTTC. This sequence encodes CASSLGGTGGAEQYF.

The chain recombines TRBV29-1 with TRBJ2-7; 7 nucleotides agree with TRBD1. Per the germline V gene, CDR1 is SQVTM and CDR2 is ANQGSEA. The CDR3 is 14 amino acids. With V trimmed by 6 bases and J by 4 bases, 12 bases remained unmatched. This chain's CDR3 is CSVARQGRPYEQYF. The CDR3 region has the DNA TGCAGCGTGGCCCGACAGGGTCGGCCTTACGAGCAGTACTTC.

This clone has just one count. Since the CDR3 does not end with the conserved phenylalanine or tryptophan, this likely comes from a read error. The CDR3 protein is CASRDRASYEQYL. The CDR3 nucleotides read TGTGCCAGTCGGGACAGGGCTTCCTACGAGCAGTACCTC. This chain uses TRBV19 with TRBJ2-7, with 9 bases matching TRBD1. Losses at the gene ends were 8 bases for V and 1 base for J; bases not matched to a gene: 3. CDR1 LNHDA and CDR2 SQIVND come from the germline V gene (reference sequence). The CDR3 extends over 13 amino acids.

The chain carries TRBV7-8 and TRBJ1-5, with no clear D. Trimming pared 2 bases from V and 12 bases from J, leaving 11 bases between. Germline assignment: CDR1 SGHVS and CDR2 FQNEAQ. The CDR3 sequence is 12 residues long. The CDR3 loop is CASSLRLGIQHF. In DNA form, the CDR3 reads TGTGCCAGCAGCTTACGACTCGGAATCCAGCATTTT.

A word on this clone: The sample carries other DNA sequences with the same CDR3. This chain connects TRBV13 to TRBJ2-7; 7 nucleotides match TRBD2. The CDR3 runs 14 residues. The germline gives CDR1 PRHDT, CDR2 FYEKMQ (reference sequence). Trimming cost V 2 bases and J 0 bases; bases outside gene matches: 1. The CDR3 coding sequence is TGTGCCAGCAGCTTACCGGGGGGCTCCTACGAGCAGTACTTC. Protein product: CASSLPGGSYEQYF.

This clone was seen just once. V is TRBV2 and J is TRBJ2-3; a weak D match, TRBD2 (6 bases). Germline loops: CDR1 SNHLY, CDR2 FYNNEI. V lost 7 bases to trimming and J lost 2 bases, with 13 bases between them. This CDR3 region has 14 residues. CDR3 sequence reads: CASMRDWNTDTQYF. The CDR3, as DNA: TGTGCCAGCATGCGGGACTGGAACACAGATACGCAGTATTTT.